These 18 T cell receptor beta chains share one sample of origin, sequenced in a study of blood T cell repertoires in COVID-19. TCRdb's copy holds only in-frame clones and misses some; the assay was immunoSEQ multiplex PCR. The sample lists 210,000 or so clones; 83% were seen once. The sequenced sample consisted of peripheral blood. Receptors originate from a woman younger than 45 with COVID-19, enrolled during active disease.

The count of this clone is one. This chain connects TRBV5-6 to TRBJ2-7; 9 bases are shared with TRBD1. J lost 9 bases, V lost 2 bases, and 9 bases had no gene match. The V gene's germline CDR1 is SGHDT and CDR2 YYEEEE. The CDR3 length is 14 residues. CDR3 region: CASSFGTGHSLQYF. The DNA of the CDR3 is TGTGCCAGCAGCTTCGGGACAGGGCATAGTTTGCAGTACTTC.

The chain combines TRBV29-1 with TRBJ1-1; 8 bases agree with TRBD1. The CDR3 consists of 12 residues. The V and J ends lost 6 bases and 9 bases, in that order; junction bases with no gene match: 9. The germline gives CDR1 SQVTM, CDR2 ANQGSEA. The CDR3 coding sequence is TGCAGCGTGCCGGACAGGGAAGGGAAAGCTTTCTTT. This encodes CSVPDREGKAFF.

This chain links TRBV21-1 with TRBJ1-1. TRBV21-1 is noted as a pseudogene. CDR3 size: 12 residues. In DNA, the CDR3 is TGTGCCAGCAGCGAATCGGGTACTGAAGCTTTCTTT. It translates to CASSESGTEAFF.

The V and J genes are TRBV5-5 and TRBJ2-1; 10 bases align to TRBD1. CDR1 and CDR2 from the germline V gene are SGHKS and YYEKEE (reference sequence). The CDR3 spans 15 residues. The V segment lost 2 bases and the J segment 7 bases; nucleotides outside the gene matches: 6. The CDR3 DNA reads as TGTGCCAGCAGCTTAACCCGGACAGGGGGGAATGAGCAGTTCTTC. Its protein is CASSLTRTGGNEQFF.

This chain uses TRBV2 with TRBJ2-2; tentatively, D is TRBD1 (5 bases). V lost 3 bases and J lost 2, with 16 bases in between. This CDR3 is built from 17 residues. Germline CDR1 SNHLY, CDR2 FYNNEI. DNA for the CDR3: TGTGCCAGCAGTGACGTTCAGGACACCATAAACACCGGGGAGCTGTTTTTT. Its protein product is CASSDVQDTINTGELFF.

The chain combines TRBV6-6 with TRBJ2-7; D gene uncertain. Trimming left V 0 bases short and J 4 bases short, with 10 bases between. The CDR3 runs 14 residues. Germline assignment: CDR1 MNHNY and CDR2 SVGAGI (reference sequence). The CDR3 protein is CASSYSSSLYEQYF. CDR3 in DNA: TGTGCCAGCAGTTACTCATCCAGTCTGTACGAGCAGTACTTC.

The gene calls are TRBV4-1 and TRBJ2-5, with TRBD2 matching over 10 bases. The V gene's germline CDR1 is MGHRA and CDR2 YSYEKL. The V and J ends lost 4 bases and 7 bases, in that order; junction bases with no gene match: 6. The length of the CDR3 is 14 residues. The CDR3 bases are TGCGCCAGCAGCCCCTTAGCGGGGGGAAGGACCCAGTACTTC. Its protein is CASSPLAGGRTQYF.

The gene calls are TRBV9 and TRBJ1-2, with a tentative D call TRBD1 (6 bases). Trimming stripped 3 bases from V and 5 bases from J, with 17 bases between. CDR1 is SGDLS and CDR2 is YYNGEE in the germline V gene. This CDR3 comprises 15 residues. CDR3 sequence: CASSGRRTENYGYTF. The CDR3 bases are TGTGCCAGCAGCGGAAGAAGGACAGAAAATTATGGCTACACCTTC.

The chain combines TRBV6-5 with TRBJ1-2; no firm D call. There are 13 residues in the CDR3. The germline V gene has CDR1 MNHEY and CDR2 SVGAGI. V was clipped by 1 base and J by 5 bases, with 8 bases between them. The CDR3 DNA sequence: TGTGCCAGCAGTTACTTACACGGGTATGGCTACACCTTC. This encodes CASSYLHGYGYTF.

The chain recombines TRBV2 with TRBJ1-6; 11 nucleotides line up with TRBD1. Germline CDR1 SNHLY, CDR2 FYNNEI. CDR3 length: 14 amino acids. Trimming took 6 bases from V and 7 from J; bases not matched to a gene: 2. The CDR3 coding sequence is TGTGCCAGCAGAGGGGACAGGGGGAATTCACCCCTCCACTTT. The encoded protein is CASRGDRGNSPLHF.

The V gene is TRBV2, the J gene TRBJ2-7, with D uncertain. The CDR3 totals 15 residues. Trimming stripped 6 bases from V and 3 bases from J, with 18 bases between. Germline V gene sequence: CDR1 SNHLY, CDR2 FYNNEI. The CDR3 reads CASSQIDTEYYEQYF. The CDR3, as DNA: TGTGCCAGCAGCCAGATCGACACGGAATACTACGAGCAGTACTTC.

This clone was seen more than once but under ten times. V and J are TRBV7-6 and TRBJ1-5; D call uncertain. Deletions cut 1 base from V and 4 bases from J, with 11 bases between. The CDR3 is made up of 15 amino acids. CDR1 is SGHVS and CDR2 is FNYEAQ in the germline V gene. CDR3 sequence (DNA): TGTGCCAGCAGCTTAGACGGAGCCAGTAATCAGCCCCAGCATTTT. Its protein is CASSLDGASNQPQHF.

A note on this clone: This sample includes further DNA sequences coding for the same CDR3. V usage is TRBV12-3 or TRBV12-4 and J usage is TRBJ1-3; D remains ambiguous. The CDR3 is 13 amino acids. The V end was cut by 0 bases, the J end by 3 bases, with 3 bases between. CDR3 in amino acids: CASSLALGNTIYF. The CDR3 DNA reads as TGTGCCAGCAGTTTAGCACTTGGAAACACCATATATTTT.

The CDR3 DNA follows: TGTGCCAGCAGCCAAGATACTAGGGTGGTTGCTTTCTTT. It yields the protein CASSQDTRVVAFF. J is TRBJ1-1 and V is TRBV14; no clear D gene. The CDR3 loop spans 13 amino acids. From germline, CDR1 is SGHDN and CDR2 FVKESK. V lost 0 bases to trimming and J lost 11 bases, with 13 bases between them.

The gene calls are TRBV10-3 and TRBJ2-3; 9 bases line up with TRBD1. Germline loops: CDR1 ENHRY, CDR2 SYGVKD. J lost 4 bases, V lost 3 bases, and 11 bases had no gene match. The length of the CDR3 is 17 residues. The CDR3 nucleotides read TGTGCCATCAGTGAACTCGCTACCGGGACAGGGTCAGATACGCAGTATTTT. Residues: CAISELATGTGSDTQYF.

The chain has TRBV10-2 and TRBJ2-7; D unclear. CDR1 is WSHSY and CDR2 is SAAADI in the germline V gene. CDR3 length: 15 amino acids. Trimming removed 2 bases from V and 0 bases from J, with 11 bases in between. The CDR3 protein is CASSETNLGSYEQYF. The CDR3, as DNA: TGCGCCAGCAGTGAGACTAACTTGGGCTCCTACGAGCAGTACTTC.

The genes are TRBV19 and TRBJ1-1; D ambiguous. CDR3 length: 16 residues. Germline loops: CDR1 LNHDA, CDR2 SQIVND (reference sequence). V dropped 5 bases and J dropped 1 base, with 17 bases sitting between them. This chain's CDR3 is CASSPKGDPRNTEAFF. The CDR3 DNA reads as TGTGCCAGTAGTCCCAAAGGAGACCCGAGGAACACTGAAGCTTTCTTT.

This chain links TRBV5-6 with TRBJ1-1; D is possibly TRBD1 (6 bases). The CDR3 has 13 amino acids. Looked up from germline, CDR1 is SGHDT and CDR2 is YYEEEE. The V and J ends lost 4 bases and 4 bases respectively, with 11 bases between them. CDR3 amino acids: CASSPRGGTEAFF. DNA for the CDR3: TGTGCCAGCAGCCCGCGAGGGGGCACTGAAGCTTTCTTT.